This TCR beta chain was sequenced during a study of blood T cell repertoires in COVID-19. Study as a whole: Samples representing acute and convalescent COVID-19 were sourced from the United States, Italy and Spain.

The CDR3 contains 13 residues. Losses at the gene ends were 1 base for V and 10 bases for J; bases not matched to a gene: 6. Germline CDR1 reads SNHLY; CDR2 reads FYNNEI. Original processing methods: Researchers report that nucleated cell counts were estimated from reference gene primer amplification. Repertoires were generated with immunoSEQ multiplex PCR, while TCRdb's copy carries only in-frame clones and drops some. For V, J and clone size, that table is used; D and trimming come from the DNA. This sample has over 150,000 clones; 88% occur once, and the top ten carry around 9.5%. The participants were between about 18 and 90 years old and came from about two dozen US areas. Assignment of participants to cohorts was predicated upon participant-reported clinical history.

The source is a woman aged 18-29 years who had recovered from COVID-19. The chain has TRBV2 and TRBJ1-2; 7 nucleotides line up with TRBD1. The sequencing sample was made of PBMCs or T cells enriched from blood (not recorded which). The CDR3 is CASSEETGSPYTF. DNA of the CDR3: TGTGCCAGCAGTGAAGAGACAGGGTCCCCCTACACCTTC.